This T cell receptor (beta chain) appears in the sequencing data of a study of blood T cell repertoires in COVID-19. Study context: Samples representing acute and convalescent COVID-19 were sourced from the United States, Italy and Spain. T cells, B-cell-depleted T cells, or PBMCs supplied cDNA or gDNA.

Original methodology: Quantification of nucleated cells was approximated via reference gene primer amplification. The method was immunoSEQ multiplex PCR; TCRdb's version includes in-frame clones alone and lacks a portion of them. The DNA was the basis for D and trimming; V, J and clone size are from that table. Seen here are about 83,000 clones, roughly 80% observed once, and the top ten hold 15% to 19%. Only one count was recorded for this clone. Trimming took 4 bases from V and 4 from J; bases not matched to a gene: 6. The germline CDR1 and CDR2 sequences are SGHRS and YFSETQ. The CDR3 is 15 residues long.

This chain uses TRBV5-1 with TRBJ1-2, with 11 bases aligning to TRBD1. Material: peripheral blood. The TCR was taken from a woman older than 75 with acute or convalescent COVID-19. The CDR3 DNA follows: TGCGCCAGCAGCGAGGCCGGGACAGGGGGCTATGGCTACACCTTC. Translation gives CASSEAGTGGYGYTF. The full variable domain, with the rest looked up from reference TRBV5-1 and TRBJ1-2, is KAGVTQTPRYLIKTRGQQVTLSCSPISGHRSVSWYQQTPGQGLQFLFEYFSETQRNKGNFPGRFSGRQFSNSRSEMNVSTLELGDSALYLCASSEAGTGGYGYTFGSGTRLTVV.